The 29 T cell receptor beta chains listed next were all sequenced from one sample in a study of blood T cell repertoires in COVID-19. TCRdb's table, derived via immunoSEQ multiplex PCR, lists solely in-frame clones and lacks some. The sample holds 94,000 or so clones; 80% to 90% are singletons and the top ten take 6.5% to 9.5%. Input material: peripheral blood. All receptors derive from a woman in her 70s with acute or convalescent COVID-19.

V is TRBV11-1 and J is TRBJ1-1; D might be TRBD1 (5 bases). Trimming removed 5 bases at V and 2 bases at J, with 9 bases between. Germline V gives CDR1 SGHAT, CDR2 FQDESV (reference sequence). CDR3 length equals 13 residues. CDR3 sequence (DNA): TGTGCCAGCAGCCAGCAGGGTAACACTGAAGCTTTCTTT. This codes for CASSQQGNTEAFF.

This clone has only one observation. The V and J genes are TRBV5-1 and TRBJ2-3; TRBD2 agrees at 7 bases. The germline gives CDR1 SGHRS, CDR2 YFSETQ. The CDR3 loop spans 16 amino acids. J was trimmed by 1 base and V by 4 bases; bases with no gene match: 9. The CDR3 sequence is CASSPGTTPGTDTQYF. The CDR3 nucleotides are TGCGCCAGCAGCCCAGGGACTACCCCTGGCACAGATACGCAGTATTTT.

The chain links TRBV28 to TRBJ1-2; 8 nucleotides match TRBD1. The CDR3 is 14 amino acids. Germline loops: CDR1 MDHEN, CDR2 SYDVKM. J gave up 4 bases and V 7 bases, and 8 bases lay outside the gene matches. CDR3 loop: CASTSPGQVYGYTF. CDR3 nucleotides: TGTGCCAGCACTAGCCCGGGACAGGTCTATGGCTACACCTTC.

This CDR3 reads CASSSGSATNEKLFF. CDR3 sequence (DNA): TGTGCCAGCAGTAGTGGTTCGGCAACTAATGAAAAACTGTTTTTT. The chain carries TRBV28 and TRBJ1-4; D is uncertain. CDR1 is MDHEN and CDR2 is SYDVKM in the germline V gene. The CDR3 sequence is 15 residues long. The ends were cut back, 5 bases at V and 0 bases at J, with 10 bases in the middle.

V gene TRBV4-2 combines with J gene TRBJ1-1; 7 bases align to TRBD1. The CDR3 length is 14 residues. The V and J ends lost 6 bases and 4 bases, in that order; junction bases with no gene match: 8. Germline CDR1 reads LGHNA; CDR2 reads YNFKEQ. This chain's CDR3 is CASSRTGPGTEAFF. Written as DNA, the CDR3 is TGTGCCAGCAGTCGGACAGGTCCGGGCACTGAAGCTTTCTTT.

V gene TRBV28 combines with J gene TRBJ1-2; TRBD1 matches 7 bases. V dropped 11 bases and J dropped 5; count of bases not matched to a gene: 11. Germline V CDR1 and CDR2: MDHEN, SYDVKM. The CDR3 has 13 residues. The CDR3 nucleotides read TGTGCCCTAAGGGGACAGAACACTTATGGCTACACCTTC. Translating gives CALRGQNTYGYTF.

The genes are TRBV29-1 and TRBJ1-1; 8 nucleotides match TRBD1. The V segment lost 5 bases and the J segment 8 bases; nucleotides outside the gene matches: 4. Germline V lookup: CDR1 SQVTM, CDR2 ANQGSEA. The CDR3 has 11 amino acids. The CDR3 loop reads CSVHRGSEAFF. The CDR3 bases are TGCAGCGTTCACAGGGGGTCCGAAGCTTTCTTT.

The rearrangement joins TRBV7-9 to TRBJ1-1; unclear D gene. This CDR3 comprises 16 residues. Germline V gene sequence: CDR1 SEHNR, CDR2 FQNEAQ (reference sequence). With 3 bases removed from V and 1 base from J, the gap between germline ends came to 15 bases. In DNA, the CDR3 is TGTGCCAGCAGCTTGGAGGGTCACAGATGGAACACTGAAGCTTTCTTT. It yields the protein CASSLEGHRWNTEAFF.

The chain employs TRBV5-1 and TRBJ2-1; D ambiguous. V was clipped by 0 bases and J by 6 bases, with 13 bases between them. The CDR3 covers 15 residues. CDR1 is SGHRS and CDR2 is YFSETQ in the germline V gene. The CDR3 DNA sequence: TGCGCCAGCAGCTTGGGGCGGCCTGCAAGCAATGAGCAGTTCTTC. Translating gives CASSLGRPASNEQFF.

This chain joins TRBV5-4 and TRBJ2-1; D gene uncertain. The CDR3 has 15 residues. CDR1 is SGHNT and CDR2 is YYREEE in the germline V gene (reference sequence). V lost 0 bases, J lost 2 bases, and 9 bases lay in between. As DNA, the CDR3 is TGTGCCAGCAGCTTGGCCGGTGGTACCTACAATGAGCAGTTCTTC. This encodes CASSLAGGTYNEQFF. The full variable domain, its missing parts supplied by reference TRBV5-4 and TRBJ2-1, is ETGVTQSPTHLIKTRGQQVTLRCSSQSGHNTVSWYQQALGQGPQFIFQYYREEENGRGNFPPRFSGLQFPNYSSELNVNALELDDSALYLCASSLAGGTYNEQFFGPGTRLTVL.

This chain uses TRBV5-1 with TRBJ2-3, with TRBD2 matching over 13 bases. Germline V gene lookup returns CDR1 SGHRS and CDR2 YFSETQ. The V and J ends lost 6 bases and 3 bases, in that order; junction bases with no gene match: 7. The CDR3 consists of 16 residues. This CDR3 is CASNPQLAGGTDTQYF. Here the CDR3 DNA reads TGCGCCAGCAACCCCCAACTAGCGGGAGGGACAGATACGCAGTATTTT.

This CDR3 is CATDRVANEKLFF. For the CDR3, the DNA is TGTGCCACAGACAGGGTCGCTAATGAAAAACTGTTTTTT. The chain combines TRBV6-5 with TRBJ1-4, with 7 positions matching TRBD1. The CDR3 is 13 residues long. Germline assignment: CDR1 MNHEY and CDR2 SVGAGI. V lost 10 bases, J lost 3 bases, and 5 bases stayed unmatched.

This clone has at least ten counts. The CDR3 loop reads CASTIQGYYGYTF. CDR3 coding DNA: TGTGCCAGCACCATCCAGGGCTACTATGGCTACACCTTC. This sequence joins TRBV13 and TRBJ1-2, with a tentative D call TRBD1 (5 bases). Germline CDR1 and CDR2: PRHDT and FYEKMQ (reference sequence). Trimming stripped 7 bases from V and 3 bases from J, with 12 bases between. The CDR3 covers 13 residues.

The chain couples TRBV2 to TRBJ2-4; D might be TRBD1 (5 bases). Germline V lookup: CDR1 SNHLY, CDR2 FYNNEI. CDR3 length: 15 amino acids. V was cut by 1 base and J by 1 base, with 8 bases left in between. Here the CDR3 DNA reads TGTGCCAGCAGTGAAGAGGGGCTGGCCAAAAACATTCAGTACTTC. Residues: CASSEEGLAKNIQYF.

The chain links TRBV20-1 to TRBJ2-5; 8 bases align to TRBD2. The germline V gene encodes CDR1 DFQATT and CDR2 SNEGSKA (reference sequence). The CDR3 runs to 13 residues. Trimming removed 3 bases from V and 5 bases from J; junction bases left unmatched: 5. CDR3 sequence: CSASSLAVETQYF. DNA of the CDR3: TGCAGTGCTAGTTCACTAGCGGTTGAGACCCAGTACTTC.

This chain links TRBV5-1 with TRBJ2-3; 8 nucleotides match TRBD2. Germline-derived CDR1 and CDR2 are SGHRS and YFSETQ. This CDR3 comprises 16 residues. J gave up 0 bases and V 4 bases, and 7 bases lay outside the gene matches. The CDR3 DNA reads TGCGCCAGCAGCGAGATAGCGGGGTTAAGCACAGATACGCAGTATTTT. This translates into CASSEIAGLSTDTQYF. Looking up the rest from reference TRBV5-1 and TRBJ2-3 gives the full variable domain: KAGVTQTPRYLIKTRGQQVTLSCSPISGHRSVSWYQQTPGQGLQFLFEYFSETQRNKGNFPGRFSGRQFSNSRSEMNVSTLELGDSALYLCASSEIAGLSTDTQYFGPGTRLTVL.

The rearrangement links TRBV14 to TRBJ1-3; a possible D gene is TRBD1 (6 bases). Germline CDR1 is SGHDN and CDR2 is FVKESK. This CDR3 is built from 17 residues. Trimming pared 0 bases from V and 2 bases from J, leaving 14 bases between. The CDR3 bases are TGTGCCAGCAGCCAAGATCATTGGACAGTGGCTGGAAACACCATATATTTT. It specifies CASSQDHWTVAGNTIYF.

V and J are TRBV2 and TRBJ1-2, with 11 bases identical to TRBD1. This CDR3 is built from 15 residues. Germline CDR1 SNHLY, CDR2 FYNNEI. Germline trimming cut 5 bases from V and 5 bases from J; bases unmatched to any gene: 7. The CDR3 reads CASSRDRGIWYGYTF. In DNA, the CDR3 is TGTGCCAGCAGTAGGGACAGGGGGATTTGGTATGGCTACACCTTC. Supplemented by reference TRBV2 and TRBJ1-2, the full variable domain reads EPEVTQTPSHQVTQMGQEVILRCVPISNHLYFYWYRQILGQKVEFLVSFYNNEISEKSEIFDDQFSVERPDGSNFTLKIRSTKLEDSAMYFCASSRDRGIWYGYTFGSGTRLTVV.

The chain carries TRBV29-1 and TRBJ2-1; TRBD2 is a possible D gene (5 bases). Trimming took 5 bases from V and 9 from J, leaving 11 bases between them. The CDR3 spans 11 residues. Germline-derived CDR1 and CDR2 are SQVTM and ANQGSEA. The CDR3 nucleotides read TGCAGCGTTTTACCGGGAATTGAGCAGTTCTTC. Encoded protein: CSVLPGIEQFF.

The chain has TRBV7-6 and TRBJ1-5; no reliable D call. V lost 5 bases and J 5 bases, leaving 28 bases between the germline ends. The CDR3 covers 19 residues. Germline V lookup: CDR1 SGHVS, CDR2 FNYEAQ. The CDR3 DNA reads TGTGCCAGCAGCCTCGACCAGGCTCCTCTTCGGCGCCTCGATCAGCCCCAGCATTTT. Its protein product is CASSLDQAPLRRLDQPQHF.

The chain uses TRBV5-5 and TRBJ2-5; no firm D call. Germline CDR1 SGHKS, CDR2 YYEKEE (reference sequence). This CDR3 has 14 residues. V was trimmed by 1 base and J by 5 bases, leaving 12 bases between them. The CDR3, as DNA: TGTGCCAGCAGCTTGAGACAAGCTGCTGAGACCCAGTACTTC. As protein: CASSLRQAAETQYF.

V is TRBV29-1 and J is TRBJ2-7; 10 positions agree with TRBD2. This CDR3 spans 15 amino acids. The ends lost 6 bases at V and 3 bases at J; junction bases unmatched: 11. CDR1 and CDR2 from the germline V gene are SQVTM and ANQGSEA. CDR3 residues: CSVRSGRAGFYEQYF. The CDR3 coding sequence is TGCAGCGTAAGAAGCGGGAGGGCCGGATTCTACGAGCAGTACTTC.

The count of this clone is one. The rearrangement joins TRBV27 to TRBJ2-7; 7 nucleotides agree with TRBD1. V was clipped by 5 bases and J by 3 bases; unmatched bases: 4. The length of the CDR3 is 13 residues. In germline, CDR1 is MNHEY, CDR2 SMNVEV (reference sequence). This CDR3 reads CASSRDSYYEQYF. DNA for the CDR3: TGTGCCAGCAGTCGGGACAGCTACTACGAGCAGTACTTC.

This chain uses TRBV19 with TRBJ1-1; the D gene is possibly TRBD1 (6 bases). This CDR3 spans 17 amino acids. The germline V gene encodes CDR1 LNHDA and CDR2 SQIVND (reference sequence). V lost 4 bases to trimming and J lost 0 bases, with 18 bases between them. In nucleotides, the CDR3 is TGTGCCAGTAGTAGGGTGGGGGCTATAACCTTGAACACTGAAGCTTTCTTT. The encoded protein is CASSRVGAITLNTEAFF.

CDR3 amino acids: CASSAGTIGNEQYF. The CDR3 region has the DNA TGTGCCAGCAGCGCCGGGACTATCGGTAACGAGCAGTACTTC. V and J are TRBV9 and TRBJ2-7; TRBD2 agrees at 7 bases. V was clipped by 3 bases and J by 5 bases; unmatched bases: 8. This CDR3 has 14 amino acids. Germline-derived CDR1 and CDR2 are SGDLS and YYNGEE. The entire variable domain, with the rest obtained from reference TRBV9 and TRBJ2-7, is as follows: DSGVTQTPKHLITATGQRVTLRCSPRSGDLSVYWYQQSLDQGLQFLIQYYNGEERAKGNILERFSAQQFPDLHSELNLSSLELGDSALYFCASSAGTIGNEQYFGPGTRLTVT.

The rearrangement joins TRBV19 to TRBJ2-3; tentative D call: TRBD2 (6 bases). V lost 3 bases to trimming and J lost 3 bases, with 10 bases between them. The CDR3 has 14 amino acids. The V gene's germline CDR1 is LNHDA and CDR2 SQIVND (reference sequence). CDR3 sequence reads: CASSIGGSTDTQYF. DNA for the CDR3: TGTGCCAGTAGTATTGGGGGGTCGACAGATACGCAGTATTTT.

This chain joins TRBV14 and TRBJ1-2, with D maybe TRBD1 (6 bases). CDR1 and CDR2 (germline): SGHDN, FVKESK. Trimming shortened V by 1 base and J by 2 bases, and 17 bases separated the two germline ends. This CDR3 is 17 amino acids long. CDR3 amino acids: CASSQARRDKPNYGYTF. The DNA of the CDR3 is TGTGCCAGCAGCCAAGCACGTAGGGACAAGCCAAACTATGGCTACACCTTC.

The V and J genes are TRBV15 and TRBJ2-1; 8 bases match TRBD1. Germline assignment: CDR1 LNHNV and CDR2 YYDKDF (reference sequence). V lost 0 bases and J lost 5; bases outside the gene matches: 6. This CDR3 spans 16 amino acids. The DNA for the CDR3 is TGTGCCACCAGCAGAGATCGACAGGGGTGGGACAATGAGCAGTTCTTC. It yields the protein CATSRDRQGWDNEQFF.

The CDR3 nucleotides read TGTGCCATCCGGACAGGGAGTAGCTATGGCTACACCTTC. Its translation is CAIRTGSSYGYTF. This chain uses TRBV6-6 with TRBJ1-2; 8 bases map to TRBD1. Germline assignment: CDR1 MNHNY and CDR2 SVGAGI (reference sequence). CDR3 length: 13 residues. After removal of 10 bases from V and 4 bases from J, the junction contained 8 bases not matched to a gene.